The sequence of this TCR beta chain was determined in a study of blood T cell repertoires in COVID-19. Data came from immunoSEQ multiplex PCR; TCRdb stores just in-frame clones and leaves some out. This sample has around 280,000 clones, with roughly nine tenths found just once. Per germline, CDR1 LNHNV and CDR2 YYDKDF (reference sequence). V gave up 2 bases and J gave up 5 bases; unmatched junction bases: 2. The CDR3 is 13 amino acids. This receptor was taken from a woman aged 40 to 50 who had recovered from COVID-19. This chain joins TRBV15 and TRBJ1-2, with 7 bases aligning to TRBD1. The sample was PBMCs or T cells enriched from blood (not recorded which). CDR3 nucleotides: TGTGCCACCAGCAGATTACAGGGGTATGGCTACACCTTC. Its protein is CATSRLQGYGYTF. The full variable domain, with the rest looked up from reference TRBV15 and TRBJ1-2, is DAMVIQNPRYQVTQFGKPVTLSCSQTLNHNVMYWYQQKSSQAPKLLFHYYDKDFNNEADTPDNFQSRRPNTSFCFLDIRSPGLGDTAMYLCATSRLQGYGYTFGSGTRLTVV.